This T cell receptor (beta chain) was obtained from a study of immune evolution from preneoplasia to lung adenocarcinoma. Data came from immunoSEQ multiplex PCR; TCRdb stores just in-frame clones and leaves some out. Among some 12,000 clones, more than 80% were seen once, and the ten largest hold 3% to 4%. H&E slides confirmed each diagnosis, reviewed by two pathologists independently. Premalignant or tumor cells were enriched by macro-dissection after pathologic assessment. Whole-study findings and limits: Normal lung had highest clonality; later lesions appeared denser, more diverse. Normal lung had the highest top T cell clone frequencies.

Concerning this clone: Antigen unknown.

Germline CDR1 is SEHNR and CDR2 is FQNEAQ (reference sequence). The CDR3 loop spans 15 amino acids. V lost 5 bases, J lost 5 bases, and 19 bases lay in between. The sample was FFPE invasive lung adenocarcinoma tissue. The sequence was obtained from a person aged 70 to 80 with invasive lung adenocarcinoma. The chain has TRBV7-9 and TRBJ2-7, with D possibly TRBD2 on 5 matching bases. Here the CDR3 reads CASSPLIGSANEQYF. Written as DNA, the CDR3 is TGTGCCAGCAGCCCCCTTATAGGTAGCGCCAACGAGCAGTACTTC. Looking up the rest from reference TRBV7-9 and TRBJ2-7 gives the full variable domain: DTGVSQNPRHKITKRGQNVTFRCDPISEHNRLYWYRQTLGQGPEFLTYFQNEAQLEKSRLLSDRFSAERPKGSFSTLEIQRTEQGDSAMYLCASSPLIGSANEQYFGPGTRLTVT.